This T cell receptor (beta chain) is from a study of radiotherapy plus CTLA-4 blockade in lung cancer (dated by TCRdb to the late 2010s). For the study in its entirety: Objective responses occurred in about 20% of enrolled patients, and around 29% achieved disease control. The investigation overall reported the following: After treatment with radiotherapy and ipilimumab, TCR clones that originated in tumors expanded in peripheral blood. The strongest predictors of response, as reported, were early dynamic changes in blood T cell clones along with a rise in serum interferon-beta after radiation.

Libraries were prepared through the immunoSEQ multiplex PCR assay. In TCRdb, the immuneACCESS table is reduced to in-frame sequences with V and J assigned. These tables do not hold every clone; where another copy was compared, an unresolved V gene accounts for under half, and the others remain unexplained. The sample has about 83,000 clones on record, about four fifths of them singletons. The ten biggest clones cover 4% of the sample. The junction shows trimming of 10 bases on V and 4 bases on J, plus 19 bases between the germline ends. CDR3 length: 14 amino acids, cysteine to phenylalanine. Only the CDR3 region is kept as DNA, spanning 42 bases read in frame from base 1. From a lookup of the germline V gene, CDR1 and CDR2 are MRHNA and SNTAGT. About this clone itself: Its target antigen remains unknown. No quality values exist for individual bases; no much larger clone is one base distant.

The study tested focal radiation therapy combined with CTLA-4 blockade (ipilimumab) in patients with chemo-refractory metastatic non-small-cell lung cancer. The material was peripheral blood, obtained from a patient treated with radiotherapy plus ipilimumab. Here the chain combines TRBV6-4 and TRBJ1-2, with TRBD1 perhaps the D gene, on 5 matching bases. The TCR was taken from a human donor with non-small cell lung cancer who had a partial response to radiotherapy plus ipilimumab. Some clones in this sample may be carry-over from other donors' samples. The CDR3 in this case is CAIDYRGGAYGYTF. The nucleotide sequence is TGTGCCATCGATTACCGAGGAGGGGCCTATGGCTACACCTTC.